These 10 T cell receptor beta chains were sequenced from one sample in a study of blood T cell repertoires in COVID-19. TCRdb's table, derived via immunoSEQ multiplex PCR, lists solely in-frame clones and lacks some. This table holds roughly 120,000 clones, over 80% found once. The sample taken for sequencing was peripheral blood. The receptors were sampled from a man in his sixties or seventies with acute or convalescent COVID-19.

The rearrangement uses TRBV11-2 and TRBJ2-1, with D possibly matching TRBD1 (6 bases). The CDR3 runs to 15 residues. The germline V gene encodes CDR1 SGHAT and CDR2 FQNNGV. Deletions cut 5 bases from V and 0 bases from J, with 11 bases between. The CDR3 reads CASSIQGPSYNEQFF. In DNA form, the CDR3 reads TGTGCCAGCAGCATACAGGGCCCCTCCTACAATGAGCAGTTCTTC.

This chain joins TRBV27 and TRBJ1-1; D not certain. The CDR3 is 14 residues long. Germline CDR1 MNHEY, CDR2 SMNVEV (reference sequence). Trimming took off 3 bases at V and 0 bases at J, with 8 bases between the two ends. This CDR3 is CASSFNGLNTEAFF. In DNA form, the CDR3 reads TGTGCCAGCAGTTTTAACGGTTTGAACACTGAAGCTTTCTTT.

The chain has TRBV28 and TRBJ2-5; tentatively, D is TRBD2 (5 bases). Trimming took 2 bases from V and 5 from J, leaving 12 bases between them. This CDR3 contains 14 residues. The germline gives CDR1 MDHEN, CDR2 SYDVKM. The CDR3 nucleotides read TGTGCCAGCAGTTTAGAAGGGAGATGGGAGACCCAGTACTTC. It yields the protein CASSLEGRWETQYF.

The J gene is TRBJ2-6, the V gene TRBV7-9; a possible D gene is TRBD2 (7 bases). Germline-derived CDR1 and CDR2 are SEHNR and FQNEAQ (reference sequence). The CDR3 runs 18 residues. The V and J ends lost 5 bases and 2 bases respectively, with 19 bases between them. The CDR3 is CASSPRRGGLAGANVLTF. The CDR3 DNA sequence: TGTGCCAGCAGCCCAAGGAGGGGGGGACTGGCTGGGGCCAACGTCCTGACTTTC.

This clone was recorded a few times. V is TRBV18 and J is TRBJ1-2; weak D call: TRBD1 (6 bases). V lost 0 bases and J 4 bases, leaving 24 bases between the germline ends. Per germline, CDR1 KGHSH and CDR2 LQKENI. The CDR3 loop spans 19 amino acids. This chain's CDR3 is CASSPPVGGQAGTGYGYTF. The DNA for the CDR3 is TGTGCCAGCTCACCACCGGTCGGGGGGCAAGCAGGGACGGGCTATGGCTACACCTTC.

V and J are TRBV5-1 and TRBJ1-2; 9 nucleotides align to TRBD1. Per the germline V gene, CDR1 is SGHRS and CDR2 is YFSETQ. The V gene end was trimmed by 5 bases and the J gene end by 2 bases; junction bases not matched to a gene: 7. CDR3 length: 15 residues. CDR3 in amino acids: CASRPAGTGNYGYTF. The DNA of the CDR3 is TGCGCCAGCAGACCTGCCGGGACAGGGAACTATGGCTACACCTTC.

The chain joins TRBV6-5 to TRBJ2-2, with a possible D match to TRBD2 (6 bases). The CDR3 runs 14 residues. Trimming shortened V by 7 bases and J by 4 bases, and 13 bases separated the two germline ends. Germline values: CDR1 MNHEY, CDR2 SVGAGI. The CDR3 DNA sequence: TGTGCCAGCACCGGGAGCTTCCCCACCGGGGAGCTGTTTTTT. Translation gives CASTGSFPTGELFF.

CDR3 sequence reads: CASSQGQKNTEAFF. The CDR3 DNA follows: TGCGCCAGCAGCCAGGGACAGAAGAACACTGAAGCTTTCTTT. V usage is TRBV5-1 and J usage is TRBJ1-1; 7 bases are a match to TRBD1. V gave up 4 bases and J gave up 1 base; unmatched junction bases: 4. The CDR3 spans 14 residues. Per the germline V gene, CDR1 is SGHRS and CDR2 is YFSETQ.

This chain connects TRBV29-1 to TRBJ1-1; tentatively, D is TRBD1 (5 bases). The CDR3 is made up of 13 amino acids. Germline CDR1 is SQVTM and CDR2 is ANQGSEA. V was clipped by 3 bases and J by 1 base, with 9 bases between them. The CDR3 spells CSVDPGWNTEAFF. The CDR3 DNA is TGCAGCGTTGATCCAGGGTGGAACACTGAAGCTTTCTTT.

The rearrangement joins TRBV7-9 to TRBJ1-2; D is possibly TRBD1 (6 bases). V was cut by 5 bases and J by 7 bases, with 14 bases left in between. The germline V gene has CDR1 SEHNR and CDR2 FQNEAQ (reference sequence). This CDR3 spans 13 amino acids. CDR3 DNA sequence: TGTGCCAGCAGCCAACAGGGATATGGTGGCTACACCTTC. It translates to CASSQQGYGGYTF.